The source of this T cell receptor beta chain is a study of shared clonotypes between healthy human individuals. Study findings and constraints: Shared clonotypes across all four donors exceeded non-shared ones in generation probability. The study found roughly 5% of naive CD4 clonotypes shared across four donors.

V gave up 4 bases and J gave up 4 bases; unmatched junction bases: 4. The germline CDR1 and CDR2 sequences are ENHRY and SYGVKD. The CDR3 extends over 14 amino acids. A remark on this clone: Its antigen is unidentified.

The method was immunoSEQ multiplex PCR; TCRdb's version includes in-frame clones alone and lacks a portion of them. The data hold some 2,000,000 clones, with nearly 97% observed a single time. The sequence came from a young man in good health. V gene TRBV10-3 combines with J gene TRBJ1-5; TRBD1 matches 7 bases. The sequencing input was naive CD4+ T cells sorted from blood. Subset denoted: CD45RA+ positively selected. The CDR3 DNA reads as TGTGCCATCAGTGCAGGACAGGTTAATCAGCCCCAGCATTTT. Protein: CAISAGQVNQPQHF.